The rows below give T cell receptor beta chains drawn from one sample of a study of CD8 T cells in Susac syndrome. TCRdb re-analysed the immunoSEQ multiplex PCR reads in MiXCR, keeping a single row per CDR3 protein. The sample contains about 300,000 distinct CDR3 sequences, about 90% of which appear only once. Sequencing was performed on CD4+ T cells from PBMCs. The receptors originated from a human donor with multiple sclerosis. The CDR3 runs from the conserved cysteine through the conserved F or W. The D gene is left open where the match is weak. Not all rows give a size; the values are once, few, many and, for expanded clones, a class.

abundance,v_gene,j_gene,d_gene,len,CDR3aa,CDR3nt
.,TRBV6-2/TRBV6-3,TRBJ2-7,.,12,CASGQTGHEQYF,TGTGCCAGCGGACAAACCGGGCACGAGCAGTACTTC
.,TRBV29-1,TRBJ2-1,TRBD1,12,CSVDEGAGEQFF,TGCAGCGTTGATGAGGGGGCGGGTGAGCAGTTCTTC
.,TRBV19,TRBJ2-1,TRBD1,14,CASKTGVSYNEQFF,TGTGCCAGTAAGACAGGGGTGAGTTACAATGAGCAGTTCTTC
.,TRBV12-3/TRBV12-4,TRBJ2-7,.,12,CASTLDPYEQYF,TGTGCCAGCACCTTGGACCCATACGAGCAGTACTTC
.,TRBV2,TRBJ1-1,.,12,CASRPGTAEAFF,TGTGCCAGCAGGCCGGGCACGGCTGAAGCTTTCTTT
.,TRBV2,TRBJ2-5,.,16,CASSDGTGGGPETQYF,TGTGCCAGCAGTGACGGTACAGGGGGGGGACCGGAGACCCAGTACTTC
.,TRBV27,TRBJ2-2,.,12,CASSPPEGELFF,TGTGCCAGCAGTCCTCCCGAGGGGGAGCTGTTTTTT
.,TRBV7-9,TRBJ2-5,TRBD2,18,CASSPDQLAVGNQETQYF,TGTGCCAGCAGCCCAGACCAACTAGCGGTGGGGAACCAAGAGACCCAGTACTTC
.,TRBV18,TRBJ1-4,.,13,CASSPSGEEKLFF,TGTGCCAGCTCACCAAGTGGCGAAGAAAAACTGTTTTTT
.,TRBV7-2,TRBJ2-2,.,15,CASSLAGPGPGELFF,TGTGCCAGCAGCTTAGCCGGGCCGGGCCCCGGGGAGCTGTTTTTT
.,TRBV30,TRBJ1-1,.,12,CAWSVMYGEAFF,TGTGCCTGGAGTGTTATGTACGGTGAAGCTTTCTTT
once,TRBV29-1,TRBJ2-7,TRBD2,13,CSVVTSGADEQYF,TGCAGCGTTGTGACTAGCGGGGCCGACGAGCAGTACTTC
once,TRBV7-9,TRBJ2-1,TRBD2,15,CASSPSGGTYNEQFF,TGTGCCAGCAGCCCTAGCGGGGGGACCTACAATGAGCAGTTCTTC
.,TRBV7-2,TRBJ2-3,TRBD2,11,CASTRGGTQYF,TGTGCCAGCACTCGGGGGGGTACGCAGTATTTT
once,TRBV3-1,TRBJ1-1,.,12,CASSLGRGGAFF,TGTGCCAGCAGCCTGGGCCGCGGAGGGGCTTTCTTT
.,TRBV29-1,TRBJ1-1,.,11,CSVRGSGEAFF,TGCAGCGTTCGGGGGTCTGGTGAAGCTTTCTTT
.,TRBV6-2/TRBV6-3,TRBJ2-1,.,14,CASSYSVAYNEQFF,TGTGCCAGCAGTTACTCGGTGGCCTACAATGAGCAGTTCTTC
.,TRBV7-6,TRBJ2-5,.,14,CASSLDEVRETQYF,TGTGCCAGCAGCTTAGATGAGGTCAGAGAGACCCAGTACTTC
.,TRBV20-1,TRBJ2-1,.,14,CSAGRLSGSNEQFF,TGCAGTGCTGGAAGGCTCTCCGGTTCCAATGAGCAGTTCTTC
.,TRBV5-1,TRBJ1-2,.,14,CASSLDPSGYGYTF,TGCGCCAGCAGCTTGGACCCCTCGGGCTATGGCTACACCTTC
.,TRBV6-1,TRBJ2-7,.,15,CASSEADGSSYEQYF,TGTGCCAGCAGTGAAGCGGACGGTTCTAGCTACGAGCAGTACTTC
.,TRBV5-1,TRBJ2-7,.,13,CASSLASVYEQYF,TGCGCCAGCAGCTTGGCTAGCGTCTACGAGCAGTACTTC
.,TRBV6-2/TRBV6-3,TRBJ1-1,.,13,CASRRGWNTEAFF,TGTGCCAGCAGGAGGGGGTGGAACACTGAAGCTTTCTTT
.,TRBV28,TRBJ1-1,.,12,CASSVANTEAFF,TGTGCCAGCAGCGTAGCGAACACTGAAGCTTTCTTT
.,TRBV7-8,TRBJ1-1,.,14,CASSIYTGNTEAFF,TGTGCCAGCAGCATCTATACAGGGAACACTGAAGCTTTCTTT
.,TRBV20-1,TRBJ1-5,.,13,CSAAARPNQPQHF,TGCAGTGCCGCCGCCAGGCCCAATCAGCCCCAGCATTTT
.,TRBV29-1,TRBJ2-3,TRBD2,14,CSGEVAGGSDTQYF,TGCAGCGGGGAAGTAGCGGGGGGATCTGATACGCAGTATTTT
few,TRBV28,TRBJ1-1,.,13,CASSSYPDTEAFF,TGTGCCAGCAGTTCCTATCCAGACACTGAAGCTTTCTTT
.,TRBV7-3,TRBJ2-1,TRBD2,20,CASSLFDSGSFRGSYNEQFF,TGTGCCAGCAGCTTATTTGATAGCGGGAGTTTTAGGGGGTCCTACAATGAGCAGTTCTTC
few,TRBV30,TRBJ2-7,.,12,CAWSAGGYEQYF,TGTGCCTGGAGTGCAGGGGGGTACGAGCAGTACTTC
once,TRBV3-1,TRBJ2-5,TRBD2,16,CASSQDGGGFQETQYF,TGTGCCAGCAGCCAAGACGGCGGGGGTTTCCAAGAGACCCAGTACTTC
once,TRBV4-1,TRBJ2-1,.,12,CASSQVTHEQFF,TGCGCCAGCAGCCAAGTTACTCATGAGCAGTTCTTC
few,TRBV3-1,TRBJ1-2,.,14,CASRGTGVHYGYTF,TGTGCCAGCAGGGGGACGGGGGTGCACTATGGCTACACCTTC
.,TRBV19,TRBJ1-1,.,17,CASSQSAEVSANTEAFF,TGTGCCAGTAGCCAGTCGGCCGAGGTTTCAGCGAACACTGAAGCTTTCTTT
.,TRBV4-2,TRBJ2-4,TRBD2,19,CASSQEPAGPAPAKNIQYF,TGTGCCAGCAGCCAAGAACCAGCGGGGCCGGCCCCAGCCAAAAACATTCAGTACTTC
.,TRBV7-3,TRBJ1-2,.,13,CASSLTGVDGYTF,TGTGCCAGCAGCTTAACAGGGGTGGATGGCTACACCTTC
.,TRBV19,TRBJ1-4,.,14,CASSKFATNEKLFF,TGTGCCAGTAGTAAGTTTGCAACTAATGAAAAACTGTTTTTT
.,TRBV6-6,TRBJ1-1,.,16,CASSYRRGAGALEAFF,TGTGCCAGCAGTTACAGGAGGGGTGCTGGGGCCCTTGAAGCTTTCTTT
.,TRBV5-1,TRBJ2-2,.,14,CASSLEINTGELFF,TGCGCCAGCAGCTTGGAGATTAACACCGGGGAGCTGTTTTTT
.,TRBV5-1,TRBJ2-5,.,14,CASSATASIETQYF,TGCGCCAGCAGCGCCACAGCGAGCATAGAGACCCAGTACTTC
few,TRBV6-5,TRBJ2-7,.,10,CASSRYEQYF,TGTGCCAGCAGTCGCTACGAGCAGTACTTC
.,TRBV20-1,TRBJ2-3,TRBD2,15,CSASSYLAGRDTQYF,TGCAGTGCTAGTTCCTATCTAGCGGGGAGAGATACGCAGTATTTT
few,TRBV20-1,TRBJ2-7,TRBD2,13,CSARGPGGGEQYF,TGCAGTGCTAGAGGCCCCGGGGGGGGCGAGCAGTACTTC
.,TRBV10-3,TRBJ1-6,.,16,CAISEGGLLHNSPLHF,TGTGCCATCAGTGAGGGGGGACTTCTTCATAATTCACCCCTCCACTTT
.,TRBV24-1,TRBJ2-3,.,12,CATSDPTDTQYF,TGTGCCACCAGTGACCCCACAGATACGCAGTATTTT
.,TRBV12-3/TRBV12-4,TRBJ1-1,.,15,CASSHARGRVTEAFF,TGTGCCAGCAGCCACGCACGGGGGCGTGTCACTGAAGCTTTCTTT
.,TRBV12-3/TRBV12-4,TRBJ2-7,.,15,CASSLGQGFRYEQYF,TGTGCCAGCAGTTTAGGGCAGGGGTTCAGGTACGAGCAGTACTTC
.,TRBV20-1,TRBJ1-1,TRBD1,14,CSARWTGENTEAFF,TGCAGTGCTAGGTGGACAGGGGAGAACACTGAAGCTTTCTTT
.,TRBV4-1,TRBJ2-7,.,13,CASSQGSEHEQYF,TGCGCCAGCAGCCAGGGTAGCGAACACGAGCAGTACTTC
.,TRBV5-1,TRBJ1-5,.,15,CASSLEGGPNQPQHF,TGCGCCAGCAGCTTGGAGGGGGGCCCCAATCAGCCCCAGCATTTT
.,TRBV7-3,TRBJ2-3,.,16,CASSYQGSSGTDTQYF,TGTGCCAGCAGCTACCAGGGGTCTAGCGGCACAGATACGCAGTATTTT
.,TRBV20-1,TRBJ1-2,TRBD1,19,CSARVVPGQGFTLSYGYTF,TGCAGTGCTAGAGTTGTGCCGGGACAGGGTTTTACCCTTAGCTATGGCTACACCTTC
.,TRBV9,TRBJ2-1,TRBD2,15,CASSVASSGYNEQFF,TGTGCCAGCAGCGTAGCGTCTAGCGGCTACAATGAGCAGTTCTTC
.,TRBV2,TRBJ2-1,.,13,CASTRDNRDEQFF,TGTGCCAGCACTCGAGACAACCGCGATGAGCAGTTCTTC
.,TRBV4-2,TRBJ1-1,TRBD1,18,CASRQRESGQGMNTEAFF,TGTGCCAGCAGACAGAGGGAATCGGGACAGGGGATGAACACTGAAGCTTTCTTT
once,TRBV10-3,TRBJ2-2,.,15,CAISEREGGTGELFF,TGTGCCATCAGTGAGCGGGAAGGAGGCACCGGGGAGCTGTTTTTT
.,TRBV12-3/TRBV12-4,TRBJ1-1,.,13,CASSFHEGSEAFF,TGTGCCAGCAGTTTTCACGAGGGAAGTGAAGCTTTCTTT